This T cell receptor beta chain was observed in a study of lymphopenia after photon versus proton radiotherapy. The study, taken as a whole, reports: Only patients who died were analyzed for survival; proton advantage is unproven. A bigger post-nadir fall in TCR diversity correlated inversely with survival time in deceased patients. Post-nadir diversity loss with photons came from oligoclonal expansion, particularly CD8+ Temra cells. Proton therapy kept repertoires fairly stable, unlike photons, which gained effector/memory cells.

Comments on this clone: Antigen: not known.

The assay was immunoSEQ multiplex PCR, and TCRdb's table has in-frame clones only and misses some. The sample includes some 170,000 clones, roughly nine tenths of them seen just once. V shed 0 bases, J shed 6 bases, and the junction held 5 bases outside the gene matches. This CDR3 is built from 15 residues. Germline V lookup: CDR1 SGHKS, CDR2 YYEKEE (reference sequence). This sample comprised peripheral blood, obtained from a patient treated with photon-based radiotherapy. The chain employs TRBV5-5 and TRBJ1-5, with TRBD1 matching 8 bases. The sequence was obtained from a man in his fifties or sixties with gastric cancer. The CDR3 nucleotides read TGTGCCAGCAGCTTGGTAGCAGGGGGCTCTCAGCCCCAGCATTTT. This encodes CASSLVAGGSQPQHF.